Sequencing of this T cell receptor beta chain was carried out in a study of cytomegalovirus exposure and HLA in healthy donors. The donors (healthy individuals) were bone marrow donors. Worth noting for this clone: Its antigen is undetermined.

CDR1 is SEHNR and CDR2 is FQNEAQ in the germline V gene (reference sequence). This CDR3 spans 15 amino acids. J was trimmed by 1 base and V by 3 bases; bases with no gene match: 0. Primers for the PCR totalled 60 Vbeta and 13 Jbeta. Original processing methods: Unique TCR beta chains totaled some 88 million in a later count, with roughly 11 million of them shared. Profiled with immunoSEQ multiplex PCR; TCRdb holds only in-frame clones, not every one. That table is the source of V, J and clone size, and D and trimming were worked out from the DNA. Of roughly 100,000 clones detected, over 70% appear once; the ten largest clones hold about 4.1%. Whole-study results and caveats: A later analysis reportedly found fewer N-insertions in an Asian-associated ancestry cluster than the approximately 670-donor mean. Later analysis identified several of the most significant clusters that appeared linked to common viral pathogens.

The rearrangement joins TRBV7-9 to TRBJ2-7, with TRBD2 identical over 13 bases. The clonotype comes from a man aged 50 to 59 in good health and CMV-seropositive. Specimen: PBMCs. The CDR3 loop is CASSLGLAGSYEQYF. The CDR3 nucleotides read TGTGCCAGCAGCTTGGGACTAGCGGGATCCTACGAGCAGTACTTC.